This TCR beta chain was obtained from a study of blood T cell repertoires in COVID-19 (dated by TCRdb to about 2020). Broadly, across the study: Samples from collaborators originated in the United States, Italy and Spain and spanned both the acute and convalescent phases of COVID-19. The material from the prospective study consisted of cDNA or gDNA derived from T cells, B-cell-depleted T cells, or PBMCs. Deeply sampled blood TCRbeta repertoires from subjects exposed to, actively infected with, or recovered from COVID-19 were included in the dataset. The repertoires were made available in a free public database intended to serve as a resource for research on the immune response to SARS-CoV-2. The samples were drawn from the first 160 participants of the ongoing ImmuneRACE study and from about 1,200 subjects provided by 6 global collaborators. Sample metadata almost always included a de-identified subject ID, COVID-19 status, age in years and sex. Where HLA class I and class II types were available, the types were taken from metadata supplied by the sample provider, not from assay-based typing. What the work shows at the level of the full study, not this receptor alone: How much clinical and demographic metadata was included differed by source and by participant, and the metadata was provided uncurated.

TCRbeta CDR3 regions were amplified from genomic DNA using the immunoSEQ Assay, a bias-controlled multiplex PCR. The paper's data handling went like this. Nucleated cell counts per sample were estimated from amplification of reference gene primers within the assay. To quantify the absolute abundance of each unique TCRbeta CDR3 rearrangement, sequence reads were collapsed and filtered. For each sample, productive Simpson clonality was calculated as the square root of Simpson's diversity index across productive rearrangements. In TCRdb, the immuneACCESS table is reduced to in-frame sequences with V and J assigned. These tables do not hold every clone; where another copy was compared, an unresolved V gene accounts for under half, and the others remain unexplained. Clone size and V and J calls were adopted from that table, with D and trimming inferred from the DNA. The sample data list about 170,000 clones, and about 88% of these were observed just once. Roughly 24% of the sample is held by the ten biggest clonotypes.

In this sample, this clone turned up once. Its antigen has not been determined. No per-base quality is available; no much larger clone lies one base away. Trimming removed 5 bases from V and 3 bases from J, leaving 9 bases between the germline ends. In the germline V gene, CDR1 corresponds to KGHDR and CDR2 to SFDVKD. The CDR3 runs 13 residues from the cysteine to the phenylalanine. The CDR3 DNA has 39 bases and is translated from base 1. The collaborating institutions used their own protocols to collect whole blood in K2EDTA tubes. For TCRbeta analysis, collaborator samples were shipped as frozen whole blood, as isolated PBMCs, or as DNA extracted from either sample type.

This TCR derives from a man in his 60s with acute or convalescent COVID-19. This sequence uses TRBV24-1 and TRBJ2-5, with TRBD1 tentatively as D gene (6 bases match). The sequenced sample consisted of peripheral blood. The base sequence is TGTGCCACCAGTGGACCAGGGGAAGAGACCCAGTACTTC. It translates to CATSGPGEETQYF.